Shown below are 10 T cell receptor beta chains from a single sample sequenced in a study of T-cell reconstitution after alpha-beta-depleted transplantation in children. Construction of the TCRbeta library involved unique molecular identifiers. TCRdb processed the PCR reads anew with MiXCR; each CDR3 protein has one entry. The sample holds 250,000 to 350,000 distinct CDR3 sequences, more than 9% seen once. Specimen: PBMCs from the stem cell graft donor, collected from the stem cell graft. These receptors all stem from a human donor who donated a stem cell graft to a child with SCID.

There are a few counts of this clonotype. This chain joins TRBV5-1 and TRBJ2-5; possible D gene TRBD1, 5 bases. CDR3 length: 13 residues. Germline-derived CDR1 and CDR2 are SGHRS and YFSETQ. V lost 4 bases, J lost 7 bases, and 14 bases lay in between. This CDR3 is CASSDQGWRTQYF. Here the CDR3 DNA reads TGCGCCAGCAGCGACCAGGGTTGGAGGACCCAGTACTTC.

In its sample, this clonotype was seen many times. CDR3 DNA sequence: TGCAGTGCTTCGGGACTTCTCATCTACACAGATACGCAGTATTTT. This gives the protein CSASGLLIYTDTQYF. V usage is TRBV20-1 and J usage is TRBJ2-3; TRBD2 might be the D (6 bases). The CDR3 spans 15 residues. Germline CDR1 reads DFQATT; CDR2 reads SNEGSKA (reference sequence). V lost 5 bases and J 2 bases, leaving 17 bases between the germline ends.

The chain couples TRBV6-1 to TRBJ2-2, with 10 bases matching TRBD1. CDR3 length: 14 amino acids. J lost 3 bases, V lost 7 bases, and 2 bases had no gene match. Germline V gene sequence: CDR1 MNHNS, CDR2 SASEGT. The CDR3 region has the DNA TGTGCCAGCAAGGGACAGGGGTACACCGGGGAGCTGTTTTTT. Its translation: CASKGQGYTGELFF.

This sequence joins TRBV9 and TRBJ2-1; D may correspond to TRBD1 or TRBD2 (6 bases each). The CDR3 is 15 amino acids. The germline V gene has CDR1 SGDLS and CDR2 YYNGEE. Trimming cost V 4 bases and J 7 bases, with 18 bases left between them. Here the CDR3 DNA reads TGTGCCAGCAGCACTCGGGGGCAGGGGAGAAATGAGCAGTTCTTC. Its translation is CASSTRGQGRNEQFF.

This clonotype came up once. As DNA, the CDR3 is TGTGCTAGTGGTTTGGTACCTCTGGACGGCTATGGCTACACCTTC. Translation gives CASGLVPLDGYGYTF. The chain is built from TRBV12-5 and TRBJ1-2; D unclear. The CDR3 runs to 15 residues. Trimming shortened V by 0 bases and J by 4 bases, and 12 bases separated the two germline ends. From germline, CDR1 is LGHNT and CDR2 FRNRAP.

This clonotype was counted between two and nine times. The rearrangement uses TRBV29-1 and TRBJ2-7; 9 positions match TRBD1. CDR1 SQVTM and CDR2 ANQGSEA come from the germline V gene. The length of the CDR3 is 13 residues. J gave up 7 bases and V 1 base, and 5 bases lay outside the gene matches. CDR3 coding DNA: TGCAGCGTTGAAGGGACAGGGGCCACTGAGCAGTACTTC. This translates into CSVEGTGATEQYF.

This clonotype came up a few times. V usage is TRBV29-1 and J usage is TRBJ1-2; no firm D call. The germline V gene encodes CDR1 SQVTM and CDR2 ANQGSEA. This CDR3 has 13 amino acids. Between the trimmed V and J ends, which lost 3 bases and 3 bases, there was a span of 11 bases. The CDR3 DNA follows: TGCAGCGTTGATCCTCCGGATTACTATGGCTACACCTTC. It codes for CSVDPPDYYGYTF.

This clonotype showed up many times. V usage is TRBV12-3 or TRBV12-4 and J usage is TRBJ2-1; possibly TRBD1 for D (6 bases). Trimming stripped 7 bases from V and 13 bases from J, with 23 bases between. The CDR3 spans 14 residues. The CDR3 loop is CASTLGAGERKQFF. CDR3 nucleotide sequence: TGTGCCAGCACCCTGGGGGCAGGGGAAAGGAAACAGTTCTTC.

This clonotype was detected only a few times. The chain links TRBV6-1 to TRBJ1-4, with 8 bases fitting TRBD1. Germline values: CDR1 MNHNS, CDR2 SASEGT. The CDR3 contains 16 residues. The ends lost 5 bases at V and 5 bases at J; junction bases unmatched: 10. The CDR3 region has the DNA TGTGCCAGCAGTCGGGCCGTAGGGACAGGCAATGAAAAACTGTTTTTT. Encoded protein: CASSRAVGTGNEKLFF.

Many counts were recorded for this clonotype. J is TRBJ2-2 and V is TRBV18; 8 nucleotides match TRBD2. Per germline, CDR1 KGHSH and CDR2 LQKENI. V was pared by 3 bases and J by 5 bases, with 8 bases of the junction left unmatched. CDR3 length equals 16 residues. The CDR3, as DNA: TGTGCCAGCTCACCGCTCGGAGCGGGGGAGACCGGGGAGCTGTTTTTT. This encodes CASSPLGAGETGELFF.